These 19 T cell receptor beta chains were all obtained from the same sample, sequenced in a study of control samples from healthy donors and cancer patients. Produced via immunoSEQ multiplex PCR; TCRdb's table is partial and in-frame only. The table has more than 95,000 clones, roughly 91% seen once. Sequenced material: blood. Receptor source: a woman in her 70s in good health.

This chain uses TRBV7-2 with TRBJ2-1, with D possibly being TRBD1 (5 bases). The V gene lost 3 bases and the J gene lost 3 bases, with 12 bases spanning the gap. This CDR3 region has 15 residues. Germline values: CDR1 SGHTA, CDR2 FQGNSA. CDR3 nucleotide sequence: TGTGCCAGCAGCTTCCTCGACAGAAACTACAATGAGCAGTTCTTC. This translates into CASSFLDRNYNEQFF.

This clone appeared once. The chain combines TRBV27 with TRBJ2-3; D is ambiguous. The length of the CDR3 is 14 residues. V shed 6 bases and J shed 1 base, with 11 bases lying between them. Germline CDR1 and CDR2: MNHEY and SMNVEV (reference sequence). The CDR3 DNA sequence: TGTGCCAGCAGGGGCGGCAGTCGCACAGATACGCAGTATTTT. Translating it yields CASRGGSRTDTQYF.

The rearrangement links TRBV4-3 to TRBJ2-3, with D uncertain. Germline V gene sequence: CDR1 LGHNA, CDR2 YSLEER. This CDR3 region has 14 residues. V was trimmed by 0 bases and J by 1 base, leaving 5 bases between them. The CDR3 DNA reads as TGCGCCAGCAGCCAAGATAGCCGCACAGATACGCAGTATTTT. Protein product: CASSQDSRTDTQYF.

The V call is TRBV18, the J call TRBJ1-2; TRBD1 agrees at 10 bases. CDR3 length equals 14 residues. Germline-derived CDR1 and CDR2 are KGHSH and LQKENI. The V gene end was trimmed by 2 bases and the J gene end by 8 bases; junction bases not matched to a gene: 5. The CDR3 loop is CASSPAGTGEGYTF. The CDR3 region has the DNA TGTGCCAGCTCACCAGCCGGGACAGGGGAGGGCTACACCTTC.

V gene TRBV27 combines with J gene TRBJ2-3, with 13 bases fitting TRBD2. Germline V gives CDR1 MNHEY, CDR2 SMNVEV (reference sequence). The CDR3 spans 16 residues. V was pared by 5 bases and J by 6 bases, with 8 bases of the junction left unmatched. CDR3 nucleotide sequence: TGTGCCAGCAGTCCCACCAGGGGACTAGCGGGGGATACGCAGTATTTT. Translating it yields CASSPTRGLAGDTQYF.

In DNA, the CDR3 is TGTGCCAGCAGTTCTAGCTACACTGGCACAGATACGCAGTATTTT. Amino acids: CASSSSYTGTDTQYF. The chain combines TRBV2 with TRBJ2-3, with a tentative D call TRBD2 (5 bases). Germline loops: CDR1 SNHLY, CDR2 FYNNEI. CDR3 length: 15 residues. Trimming left V 5 bases short and J 1 base short, with 13 bases between.

The V call is TRBV7-3, the J call TRBJ1-1; D ambiguous. CDR3 length equals 13 residues. CDR1 and CDR2 from the germline V gene are SGHTA and FQGTGA. The ends were cut back, 5 bases at V and 4 bases at J, with 11 bases in the middle. The CDR3 loop reads CASSLSLGTEAFF. The CDR3 nucleotides read TGTGCCAGCAGCCTCAGTTTGGGCACTGAAGCTTTCTTT.

Written as DNA, the CDR3 is TGTGCCAGCAGTTTGGACAGGGGCACTGAAGCTTTCTTT. This translates into CASSLDRGTEAFF. This chain uses TRBV2 with TRBJ1-1; TRBD1 aligns across 9 bases. Trimming cost V 5 bases and J 4 bases; bases outside gene matches: 2. The CDR3 is 13 residues long. The germline V gene encodes CDR1 SNHLY and CDR2 FYNNEI.

The chain couples TRBV10-3 to TRBJ1-5; 7 bases line up with TRBD1. The V and J ends lost 6 bases and 4 bases, in that order; junction bases with no gene match: 6. The CDR3 consists of 14 residues. The V gene's germline CDR1 is ENHRY and CDR2 SYGVKD. The CDR3 here is CAISPTGTNQPQHF. The CDR3 nucleotides read TGTGCCATCAGCCCGACAGGGACAAATCAGCCCCAGCATTTT.

The chain carries TRBV6-1 and TRBJ1-6; a weak D match, TRBD1 (5 bases). V was cut by 1 base and J by 10 bases, with 11 bases left in between. The germline CDR1 and CDR2 sequences are MNHNS and SASEGT. This CDR3 is built from 14 residues. The CDR3 spells CASSEERGGSPLHF. In DNA, the CDR3 is TGTGCCAGCAGTGAAGAGAGGGGTGGGTCACCCCTCCACTTT.

This clone has only one observation. This rearrangement joins TRBV3-1 (or the pseudogene TRBV3-2) to TRBJ2-1; perhaps TRBD2 as D (5 bases). Trimming cost V 4 bases and J 2 bases, with 15 bases left between them. The germline V gene has CDR1 LGHDT and CDR2 YNNKEL (reference sequence). This CDR3 comprises 16 residues. CDR3 sequence (DNA): TGTGCCAGCAGCCGGCCCTTGAGGGTACCCTACAATGAGCAGTTCTTC. It encodes CASSRPLRVPYNEQFF.

The chain joins TRBV7-9 to TRBJ2-3, with TRBD2 matching 11 bases. V was clipped by 3 bases and J by 4 bases; unmatched bases: 0. Germline lookup yields CDR1 SEHNR and CDR2 FQNEAQ (reference sequence). The CDR3 loop spans 14 amino acids. In nucleotides, the CDR3 is TGTGCCAGCAGCTTTAGCGGGGGGGCAGATACGCAGTATTTT. Translation: CASSFSGGADTQYF.

The chain carries TRBV3-1 (or the pseudogene TRBV3-2) and TRBJ2-7, with unresolved D. This CDR3 has 11 amino acids. Germline CDR1 is LGHDT and CDR2 is YNNKEL (reference sequence). Trimming took off 4 bases at V and 3 bases at J, with 4 bases between the two ends. CDR3 residues: CASSLNYEQYF. DNA of the CDR3: TGTGCCAGCAGCCTCAACTACGAGCAGTACTTC.

This clone was recorded only once. The V call is TRBV27, the J call TRBJ2-1; D is uncertain. CDR1 MNHEY and CDR2 SMNVEV come from the germline V gene (reference sequence). The CDR3 covers 14 residues. Trimming removed 6 bases from V and 8 bases from J, with 17 bases in between. DNA for the CDR3: TGTGCCAGCAGGACCTGGGAAACCCCGGATGAGCAGTTCTTC. It translates to CASRTWETPDEQFF.

The chain has TRBV7-9 and TRBJ2-1; TRBD2 matches at 10 bases. The length of the CDR3 is 11 residues. The germline CDR1 and CDR2 sequences are SEHNR and FQNEAQ (reference sequence). Unmatched junction bases numbered 4, after V lost 5 bases and J lost 15 bases. The CDR3 reads CASSPSGGVFF. In DNA form, the CDR3 reads TGTGCCAGCAGCCCAAGCGGGGGGGTGTTCTTC.

This rearrangement joins TRBV5-6 to TRBJ1-1; D remains ambiguous. V was pared by 4 bases and J by 6 bases, with 16 bases between. The CDR3 totals 14 residues. Germline CDR1 is SGHDT and CDR2 is YYEEEE. Here the CDR3 DNA reads TGTGCCAGCAGCCAAAGTCACAACAGCCCTGAAGCTTTCTTT. It is translated as CASSQSHNSPEAFF.

V and J are TRBV5-6 and TRBJ1-1; 10 nucleotides match TRBD1. The V gene end was trimmed by 0 bases and the J gene end by 4 bases; junction bases not matched to a gene: 0. CDR1 is SGHDT and CDR2 is YYEEEE in the germline V gene. This CDR3 is 14 amino acids long. For the CDR3, the DNA is TGTGCCAGCAGCTTGGGACAGGGGGCCACTGAAGCTTTCTTT. It translates to CASSLGQGATEAFF. The variable domain in full, completed from reference TRBV5-6 and TRBJ1-1, reads DAGVTQSPTHLIKTRGQQVTLRCSPKSGHDTVSWYQQALGQGPQFIFQYYEEEERQRGNFPDRFSGHQFPNYSSELNVNALLLGDSALYLCASSLGQGATEAFFGQGTRLTVV.

The chain employs TRBV5-1 and TRBJ1-1; no reliable D call. The ends were cut back, 4 bases at V and 1 base at J, with 14 bases in the middle. Germline V lookup: CDR1 SGHRS, CDR2 YFSETQ. The CDR3 spans 15 residues. CDR3 amino acids: CASSPRTDRNTEAFF. CDR3 coding DNA: TGCGCCAGCAGCCCGAGAACGGACCGGAACACTGAAGCTTTCTTT.

The chain links TRBV3-1 (or the pseudogene TRBV3-2) to TRBJ2-5; D unresolved. The V end lost 0 bases, the J end lost 7 bases, and 0 bases lay between the germline ends. CDR1 and CDR2 (germline): LGHDT, YNNKEL (reference sequence). The CDR3 covers 10 residues. The CDR3 here is CASSQETQYF. For the CDR3, the DNA is TGTGCCAGCAGCCAAGAGACCCAGTACTTC.